This T cell receptor (beta chain) was retrieved from a study of OX40 agonist ivuxolimab in advanced cancers. Sequencing used immunoSEQ multiplex PCR; TCRdb keeps in-frame clones, though not all of them. The sample yields around 54,000 clones, approximately 94% seen once. This CDR3 comprises 16 residues. V gave up 6 bases and J gave up 4 bases; unmatched junction bases: 10. Germline-derived CDR1 and CDR2 are PRHDT and FYEKMQ (reference sequence). This specimen consisted of CD4+ or CD8+ T cells sorted from blood, obtained in a trial of the OX40 agonist ivuxolimab. This receptor was identified in an adult with an advanced solid tumor such as melanoma, head and neck, liver or kidney cancer. This chain connects TRBV13 to TRBJ2-1, with TRBD2 identical over 9 bases. The CDR3 region is CASRRPGTSSYNEQFF. CDR3 nucleotide sequence: TGTGCCAGCAGGCGCCCCGGGACTAGCTCTTACAATGAGCAGTTCTTC.